This record looks at one TCR beta chain sequence and its context. Its antigen is not identified. The record originates from a study of T cell responses to AZD1222 COVID-19 vaccine. Points from the study as a whole: It should be noted that donors were predominantly white British and more often female, and clonal diversity was possibly underestimated. Across spike, vaccine-associated CD4 TCRs were found, dominant at 160-218 and 743-854. The peak T cell response came first, and repertoires were sampled only after it.

Measured with immunoSEQ multiplex PCR; TCRdb has only the in-frame clones, and not every one. The top ten clones hold approximately 7% of a sample with about 97,000 clones, approximately 90% of them seen once. This TCR derives from an adult in good health. The sequences come from peripheral blood, collected on day 0 of AZD1222 vaccination.

The DNA for the CDR3 is TGTGCCAGCAGTTCCCCCAGGACAGGGTTTCAATACGCTGAAGCTTTCTTT. Amino acid sequence: CASSSPRTGFQYAEAFF. The chain links TRBV28 to TRBJ1-1; 8 bases are a match to TRBD1. Germline CDR1 and CDR2: MDHEN and SYDVKM. CDR3 length equals 17 residues. The V gene end was trimmed by 4 bases and the J gene end by 6 bases; junction bases not matched to a gene: 16.